The clone carrying this T cell receptor (beta chain) was recorded once. Its antigen is still unknown. The CDR3 totals 16 residues. In germline, CDR1 is SGHVS, CDR2 FNYEAQ. Trimming pared 2 bases from V and 0 bases from J, leaving 8 bases between. This sample is drawn from a study of T cell responses to AZD1222 COVID-19 vaccine. Study overall: The analysis combined second doses at about 4 or about 12 weeks.

Overall study results and limits: In a largely white British group with more females than males, clonal diversity was possibly underestimated.

The data were produced by immunoSEQ multiplex PCR, yet TCRdb's version contains in-frame clones alone and is incomplete. The sample lists roughly 55,000 clones, roughly nine tenths occurring once. This chain links TRBV7-6 with TRBJ2-6; no firm D call. The sample consisted of peripheral blood, taken on day 0 of AZD1222 vaccination. The receptor comes from an adult in good health. The CDR3 bases are TGTGCCAGCAGCTTAATCGAGTTCTCTGGGGCCAACGTCCTGACTTTC. Translated: CASSLIEFSGANVLTF.